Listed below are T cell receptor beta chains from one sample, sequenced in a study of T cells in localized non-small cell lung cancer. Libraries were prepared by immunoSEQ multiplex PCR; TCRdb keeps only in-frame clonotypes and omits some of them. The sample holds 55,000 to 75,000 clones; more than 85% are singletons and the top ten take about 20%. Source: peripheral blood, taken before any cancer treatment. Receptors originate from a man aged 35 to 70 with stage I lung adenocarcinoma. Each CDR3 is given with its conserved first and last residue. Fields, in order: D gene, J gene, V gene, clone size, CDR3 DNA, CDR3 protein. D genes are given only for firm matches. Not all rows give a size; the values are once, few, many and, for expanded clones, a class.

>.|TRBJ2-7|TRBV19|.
TGTGCCAGTAGTCTCGTTTCCGGGACCACCTACGAGCAGTACTTC
CASSLVSGTTYEQYF
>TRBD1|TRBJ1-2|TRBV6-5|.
TGTGCCAGCAGTTACTCCAACAGGGGATGGGGAGGCTACACCTTC
CASSYSNRGWGGYTF
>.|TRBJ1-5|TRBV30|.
TGTGCCTGGAATCTCGGCAATCAGCCCCAGCATTTT
CAWNLGNQPQHF
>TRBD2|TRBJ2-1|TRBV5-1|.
TGCGCCAGCAGCTTCGCGGGGGGAAATGAGCAGTTCTTC
CASSFAGGNEQFF
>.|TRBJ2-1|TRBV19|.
TGTGCCAGTAGTGTCACGGGTTCCTACAATGAGCAGTTCTTC
CASSVTGSYNEQFF
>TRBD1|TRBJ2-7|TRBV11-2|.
TGTGCCAGCAGCTTAGGTACCCGACAGGGGCCTTTGGGCTCCTACGAGCAGTACTTC
CASSLGTRQGPLGSYEQYF
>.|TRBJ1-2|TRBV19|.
TGTGCCAGTAGTGGAAACATCCCTCCCTACACCTTC
CASSGNIPPYTF
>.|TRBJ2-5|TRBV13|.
TGTGCCAGCAGCTTTGGGCTTGGGCAAGAGACCCAGTACTTC
CASSFGLGQETQYF
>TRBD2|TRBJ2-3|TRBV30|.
TGTGCCTGGAGAGATCTCGGACTAGCAGCTACGCAGTATTTT
CAWRDLGLAATQYF
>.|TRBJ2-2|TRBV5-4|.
TGTGCCAGCAGGCTTGGGGACGGGAGAGGGACCGGGGAGCTGTTTTTT
CASRLGDGRGTGELFF
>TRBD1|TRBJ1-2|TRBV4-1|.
TGCGCCAGCAGCCACCGGGACAGTAGGGGCTACACCTTC
CASSHRDSRGYTF
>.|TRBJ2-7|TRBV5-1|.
TGCGCCAGCAGCGGGGAATTGGCCCCCTACGAGCAGTACTTC
CASSGELAPYEQYF
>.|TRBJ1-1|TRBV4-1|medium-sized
TGCGCCAGCAGCCAAGTGGGAGGGAGGGGTACTGAAGCTTTCTTT
CASSQVGGRGTEAFF
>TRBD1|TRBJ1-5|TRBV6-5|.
TGTGCCAGCAGGGGACAGGGAGGTCAGCCCCAGCATTTT
CASRGQGGQPQHF
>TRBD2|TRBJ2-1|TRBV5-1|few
TGCGCCAGCAGCTCCTCAAGGGGACTAGCGGGAGGGAATGAGCAGTTCTTC
CASSSSRGLAGGNEQFF
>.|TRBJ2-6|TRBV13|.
TGTGCCAGCAGCTCCCCCGGGACTGGGGCCAACGTCCTGACTTTC
CASSSPGTGANVLTF
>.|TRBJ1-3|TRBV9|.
TGTGCCAGCAGTTCCACGGAAAACACCATATATTTT
CASSSTENTIYF
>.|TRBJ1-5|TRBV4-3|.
TGCGCCAGCAGCCCCGAGAGGGTACTTAGCAATCAGCCCCAGCATTTT
CASSPERVLSNQPQHF
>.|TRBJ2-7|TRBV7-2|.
TGTGCCAGCAGCCCTGTGGGGGGCTACGAGCAGTACTTC
CASSPVGGYEQYF
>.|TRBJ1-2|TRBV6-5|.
TGTGCCAGCAGCCGTCAACTCGGGGATAACTATGGCTACACCTTC
CASSRQLGDNYGYTF
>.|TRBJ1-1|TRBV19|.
TGTGCCAGTACGGTCGGTCAAGACCCTGAAGCTTTCTTT
CASTVGQDPEAFF
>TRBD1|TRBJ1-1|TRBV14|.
TGTGCCAGCAGCCAGGTTGCCCCAATCCCGACAGGGGAGGACACTGAAGCTTTCTTT
CASSQVAPIPTGEDTEAFF